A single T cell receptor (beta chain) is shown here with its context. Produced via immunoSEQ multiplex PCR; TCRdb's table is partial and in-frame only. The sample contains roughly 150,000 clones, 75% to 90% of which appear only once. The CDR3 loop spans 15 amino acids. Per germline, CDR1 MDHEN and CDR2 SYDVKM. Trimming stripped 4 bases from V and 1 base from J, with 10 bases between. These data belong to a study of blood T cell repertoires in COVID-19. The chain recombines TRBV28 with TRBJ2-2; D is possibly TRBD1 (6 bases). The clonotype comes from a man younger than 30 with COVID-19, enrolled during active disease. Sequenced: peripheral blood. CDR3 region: CASSSRTVNTGELFF. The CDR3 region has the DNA TGTGCCAGCAGTTCCCGGACAGTGAACACCGGGGAGCTGTTTTTT.